The entry that follows covers one T cell receptor (beta chain) sequence. The antigen it recognizes is unknown. The input lacks base qualities; no much larger clone sits a single base away. PBMCs were isolated by Ficoll-Paque density gradient centrifugation. This specimen belongs to a study of T-cell memory formation after mild COVID-19 (dated by TCRdb to the early 2020s). At the level of the whole study: TCR sequence clusters from the two donors were largely donor specific. In two donors, T-cell clones that expanded and contracted after mild COVID-19 were followed by sequencing TCRalpha and TCRbeta repertoires longitudinally. Two young, previously healthy adult volunteers made up the cohort, one male and one female.

On the study overall, not on this receptor specifically: Whether the second-wave clones peaking on day 37 were SARS-CoV-2 specific was not confirmed. Contracting CD4+ clones turned up mainly in the CM and EM memory subsets, whereas EMRA was where CD8+ clones were enriched. Balanced CD4/CD8 phenotypes were observed for clones contracting from day 15 to 85, whereas a bias towards CD4+ was observed for a second wave of clones expanding from day 15 to 37. Some responding clones were detected in pre-infection memory, suggesting pre-existing cross-reactive memory T cells joined the SARS-CoV-2 response. Only a couple of mild cases were covered by the study, and larger cohorts that include severe cases with pre-infection samples were considered necessary.

From its cysteine to its phenylalanine, the CDR3 spans 15 amino acids. CDR3 DNA only is kept here, 45 bases in frame from base 1. Cut back by 5 bases and 5 bases, the V and J ends lie 18 bases apart. CDR1 and CDR2 were assigned from the germline V gene (reference sequence) as SEHNR and FQNEAQ. The instrument was an Illumina NovaSeq 6000. TCRalpha and TCRbeta cDNA libraries were built by 5'RACE with constant-segment primers, adding sample barcodes and unique molecular identifiers. Trizol reagent was used to extract RNA from every sample. Libraries were amplified in two PCR steps, with a second sample barcode and Illumina TruSeq adapters added in the second step. The libraries were sequenced on an Illumina NovaSeq using 2 x 150 bp paired-end reads. The original methods were these. With migec v1.2.7, reads were demultiplexed and then collapsed into UMI-guided consensus sequences. With mixcr v2.1.11, UMI consensuses were aligned to TRA and TRB V and J templates and assembled into clonotypes. Expanded or contracted clonotypes were those called significant by both edgeR and NoisET, with noise models trained on biological replicates. edgeR calls used a false discovery rate-adjusted p below 0.01 and a log2 fold-change threshold of 1. As an exploratory analysis of dynamics, PCA with hierarchical clustering was applied to max-normalized trajectories of the 1000 most abundant clonotypes. Separately sequenced CD4+ and CD8+ repertoires were used to assign the CD4 or CD8 phenotype of responding clones. TCRdb reanalyzed the raw reads on its own, using fastp at Q25 for trimming and MiXCR for clone calling, and kept in-frame beta chains. Every entry covers one CDR3 protein and lists the most common genes and DNA from its rows. For this entry, the V and J calls and clone size follow TCRdb and not the study's own pipeline. This sample comprises 580,000 or so distinct CDR3 sequences, 15% to 20% of them detected only once. The ten largest clonotypes hold about 8.6% of the sample.

The sample comprised PBMCs or a T cell subset sorted from them (not recorded which). The rearranged chain carries TRBV7-9 and TRBJ2-5, with TRBD1 as a weak D call on 6 bases. The receptor comes from an adult woman who had mild COVID-19 (a few samples of this study predate the infection). The sample titles of this study are shuffled in the database, so cell type and time point are left out; the donor was told from shared clones. In nucleotide form, the sequence is TGTGCCAGCAGCAAACCCGGGACAACTAGGGAGACCCAGTACTTC. This is translated as CASSKPGTTRETQYF.